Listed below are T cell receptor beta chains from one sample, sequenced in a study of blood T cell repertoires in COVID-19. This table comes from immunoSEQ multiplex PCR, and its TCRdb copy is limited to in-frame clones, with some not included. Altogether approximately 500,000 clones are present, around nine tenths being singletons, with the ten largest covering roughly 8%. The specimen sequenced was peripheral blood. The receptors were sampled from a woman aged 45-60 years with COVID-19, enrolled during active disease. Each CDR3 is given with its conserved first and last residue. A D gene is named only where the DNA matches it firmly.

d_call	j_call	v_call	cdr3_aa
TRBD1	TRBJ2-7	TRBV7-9	CASSPRDRVEQYF
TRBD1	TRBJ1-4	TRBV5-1	CASSLGTGEDEKLFF
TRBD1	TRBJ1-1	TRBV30	CAWSVVAGGTEAFF
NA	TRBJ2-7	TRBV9	CASSVAEEGQGYEQYF
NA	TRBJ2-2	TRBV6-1	CASSEGRQGRTGELFF
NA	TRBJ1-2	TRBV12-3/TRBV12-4	CASSFRTHYGYTF
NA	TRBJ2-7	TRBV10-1	CASSDGFGGYEQYF
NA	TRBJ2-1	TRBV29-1	CSVPLIYNEQFF
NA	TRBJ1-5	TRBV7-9	CASSLAGQPLRQHF
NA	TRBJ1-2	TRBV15	CATSRDLSGYYTF
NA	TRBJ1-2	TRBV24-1	CATSDYLYGYTF
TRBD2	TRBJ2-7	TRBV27	CASTPGGANEQYF